Listed here are 21 T cell receptor delta chains from one sample, sequenced in a study of gamma-delta chains in newborns, infants, children. TCRdb reapplied CATT to the reads. The sample shows 920 or so delta-chain clones, about 1.5% of them seen only once. The sample consisted of blood. These receptors all stem from a child in good health.

This clone came up a few times. With a far larger clone one base away, a read error is the likely cause. The chain links TRDV1 to TRDJ1; D might be TRDD3 (6 bases). Trimming took 3 bases from V and 0 from J, leaving 32 bases between them. This CDR3 is built from 22 residues. Germline loops: CDR1 TSWWSYY, CDR2 QGS. The CDR3 loop is CALGDLASSYWWILAYTDKLIF. The CDR3 nucleotides are TGTGCTCTTGGGGACCTCGCCTCCTCGTACTGGTGGATACTTGCTTACACCGATAAACTCATCTTT.

On this clone: The protein TCRdb gives is from a much larger clone and does not agree with this DNA's translation at residue 15, likely a read error; the protein shown here comes from the DNA. The rearrangement uses TRDV2 and TRDJ1; TRDD3 matches 8 bases. This CDR3 region has 17 residues. The germline V gene encodes CDR1 GEAIGNYY and CDR2 EKD. CDR3 sequence (DNA): TGTGCCTGTGACACCGGAGGGATACGGGCGTACACCGATAAACACATCTTT. Residues: CACDTGGIRAYTDKHIF.

Notes on this clone: The protein recorded in TCRdb matches a much larger clone and deviates from this DNA's translation at residue 6, suggesting a read error; the protein here is obtained by translating the DNA. The rearrangement uses TRDV2 and TRDJ1; TRDD3 agrees at 13 bases. Germline CDR1 GEAIGNYY, CDR2 EKD. This CDR3 is built from 19 residues. V was pared by 2 bases and J by 0 bases, with 11 bases of the junction left unmatched. DNA of the CDR3: TGTGCCTGTGACATGGCCCCTAGTACTGGGGGATACGACACCGATAAACTCATCTTT. This gives the protein CACDMAPSTGGYDTDKLIF.

There are a few counts of this clone. The likely explanation is a read error, given a far larger clone one base away. Other DNA sequences from this sample encode an identical CDR3 as well. V and J are TRDV2 and TRDJ1; no firm D call. This CDR3 is built from 17 residues. Germline CDR1 and CDR2: GEAIGNYY and EKD. The V and J ends lost 0 bases and 2 bases respectively, with 18 bases between them. This chain's CDR3 is CACDTVHSNMYTDKLIF. For the CDR3, the DNA is TGTGCCTGTGACACCGTACATTCCAATATGTATACCGATAAACTCATCTTT.

This clone has just a few counts. This likely stems from a read error, as it lies one base from a far larger clone. Other DNA sequences in this sample translate to the same CDR3. The chain has TRDV2 and TRDJ1, with TRDD3 matching 13 bases. Germline V gives CDR1 GEAIGNYY, CDR2 EKD. The CDR3 length is 20 residues. For the CDR3, the DNA is TGCGCCTGTGACAAACTCCAAGAACTGGGGGATACGCGTCCCACCGATAAACTCATCTTT. Amino acids: CACDKLQELGDTRPTDKLIF.

This clone was counted a few times. A far bigger clonotype differs at one base, so this is likely a read error. The identical CDR3 is also encoded by other nucleotide sequences in the sample. The rearrangement joins TRDV2 to TRDJ1; the match to TRDD3 covers 12 bases. The CDR3 totals 18 residues. Germline V gene data show CDR1 as GEAIGNYY and CDR2 as EKD. The CDR3 spells CACDTVSGGYDRTLQLIF. The DNA for the CDR3 is TGTGCCTGCGACACCGTATCTGGGGGATACGATAGGACCCTCCAACTCATCTTT.

This clone showed up just a few times. Given a far larger clone just one base away, this is likely a sequencing read error. The V and J genes are TRDV2 and TRDJ3, with TRDD3 as a possible D gene (5 bases). The CDR3 sequence is 25 residues long. Per the germline V gene, CDR1 is GEAIGNYY and CDR2 is EKD. Trimming removed 3 bases from V and 0 bases from J, with 35 bases in between. CDR3 sequence: CACDATTLGKGNLVSSSWDTRQMFF. CDR3 bases: TGTGCCTGTGACGCCACCACGCTTGGGAAGGGGAATCTAGTTTCAAGCTCCTGGGACACCCGACAGATGTTTTTC.

The genes are TRDV2 and TRDJ1, with 7 nucleotides matching TRDD3. The CDR3 has 17 residues. Germline-derived CDR1 and CDR2 are GEAIGNYY and EKD. The trim removed 0 bases at V and 0 bases at J, leaving 9 bases unmatched. The DNA for the CDR3 is TGTGCCTGTGACACCGTTTTGGGGATAGGGTACACCGATAAACTCATCTTT. Translated, it gives CACDTVLGIGYTDKLIF.

The rearrangement uses TRDV2 and TRDJ3; 13 bases agree with TRDD3. As TCRdb names no J gene, one was assigned here on the basis of a DNA match to germline. V gave up 2 bases and J gave up 0 bases; unmatched junction bases: 3. This CDR3 region has 19 residues. Looked up from germline, CDR1 is GEAIGNYY and CDR2 is EKD. The DNA of the CDR3 is TGTGCCTGTGACAAACTGGGGGATACGCGCTCCTGGGACACCCGACAGATGTTTTTC. Translation gives CACDKLGDTRSWDTRQMFF.

This clone was counted a few times. It differs at one base from a far larger clone, so likely a read error. Other DNA variants within this sample encode the same CDR3. V is TRDV2 and J is TRDJ1, with D tentatively TRDD3 (6 bases). The ends were cut back, 3 bases at V and 5 bases at J, with 15 bases in the middle. Per the germline V gene, CDR1 is GEAIGNYY and CDR2 is EKD. This CDR3 spans 14 amino acids. The CDR3 is CACDRLGDADKLIF. In nucleotides, the CDR3 is TGTGCCTGTGACCGACTAGGGGATGCGGATAAACTCATCTTT.

The chain combines TRDV2 with TRDJ2, with D perhaps TRDD3 (6 bases). This CDR3 has 17 amino acids. CDR1 GEAIGNYY and CDR2 EKD come from the germline V gene. Trimming shortened V by 0 bases and J by 0 bases, and 13 bases separated the two germline ends. CDR3 coding DNA: TGTGCCTGTGACACCTGGGGGTTGAAAGCTTTGACAGCACAACTCTTCTTT. The encoded protein is CACDTWGLKALTAQLFF.

This clone came up a few times. TCRdb's protein, taken from a much larger clone, differs from this DNA's translation at residue 3, likely owing to a read error; the protein displayed comes from the DNA. The V and J genes are TRDV2 and TRDJ1, with D maybe TRDD3 (6 bases). This CDR3 region has 17 residues. CDR1 and CDR2 (germline): GEAIGNYY, EKD. The CDR3 region has the DNA TGTGCCTGGGACACAGTCGAGGGGATGATGAGAACCGATAAACTCATCTTT. Translation gives CAWDTVEGMMRTDKLIF.

This clone is large by share. Distinct nucleotide sequences in the sample also encode this CDR3. This sequence joins TRDV1 and TRDJ1, with 8 bases aligning to TRDD3. The CDR3 consists of 17 residues. V lost 4 bases to trimming and J lost 0 bases; unmatched junction nucleotides: 10. The germline V gene has CDR1 TSWWSYY and CDR2 QGS. The CDR3 nucleotides read TGTGCTCTTGGGGGTTTGTACTGGGGGGCTTACACCGATAAACTCATCTTT. It specifies CALGGLYWGAYTDKLIF.

As to this clone: TCRdb's protein for this DNA is that of a much larger clone and differs from the translation at residue 3, likely a read error; the protein shown is the DNA translation. The chain links TRDV1 to TRDJ1; perhaps TRDD3 as D (5 bases). Germline CDR1 TSWWSYY, CDR2 QGS. The CDR3 totals 15 residues. CDR3 region: CAFGVPDGYTDKLIF. Here the CDR3 DNA reads TGTGCTTTTGGGGTCCCTGATGGGTACACCGATAAACTCATCTTT.

This clone was observed a few times. The protein TCRdb lists belongs to a much larger clone and differs from this DNA's translation at residue 12, which points to a read error; the protein shown is made from the DNA. This chain uses TRDV2 with TRDJ1, with 12 bases fitting TRDD3. V trimming: 0 bases; J trimming: 9 bases; junction bases outside the gene matches: 16. The CDR3 is 18 amino acids. Germline CDR1 reads GEAIGNYY; CDR2 reads EKD. For the CDR3, the DNA is TGTGCCTGTGACACCGTATCTGGGGGATACGATATGACCCTCCAACTCATCTTT. It is translated as CACDTVSGGYDMTLQLIF.

Within the sample, this clone is hyperexpanded. Other nucleotide sequences from this sample produce the same CDR3. This chain joins TRDV2 and TRDJ2, with 13 positions matching TRDD3. V was clipped by 0 bases and J by 4 bases; unmatched bases: 7. Germline CDR1 and CDR2: GEAIGNYY and EKD. The CDR3 sequence is 18 residues long. CDR3 sequence reads: CACDTVQLGDTPTAQLFF. As DNA, the CDR3 is TGTGCCTGTGACACCGTCCAACTGGGGGATACGCCGACAGCACAACTCTTCTTT.

This clone has a handful of counts. A much larger clone is a single base away; this may be a read error. This CDR3 is also generated by other DNA sequences in the sample. The rearrangement uses TRDV1 and TRDJ2; D may be TRDD3 (5 bases). The CDR3 sequence is 18 residues long. The germline CDR1 and CDR2 sequences are TSWWSYY and QGS. Here the CDR3 reads CALGEIRCWVCPQAQLFF. The CDR3 bases are TGTGCTCTTGGGGAAATCCGCTGCTGGGTCTGCCCCCAAGCACAACTCTTCTTC.

This clone turned up a few times. Only one base separates this from a far larger clonotype, so it likely reflects a read error. Other DNA sequences of this sample code for an identical CDR3. This chain uses TRDV2 with TRDJ1, with 11 bases that match TRDD3. There are 17 residues in the CDR3. The germline V gene has CDR1 GEAIGNYY and CDR2 EKD. CDR3 protein: CACDSLGGGYVTDKLIF. CDR3 in DNA: TGCGCCTGTGACTCTTTGGGTGGGGGATACGTCACCGATAAACTCATCTTT.

This clone has more than one count but fewer than ten. For the CDR3, the DNA is TGTGCTCTTGGGGACGTATCCCACTGGGGGATATCGTACACCGATAAACTCATCTTT. It translates to CALGDVSHWGISYTDKLIF. This chain uses TRDV1 with TRDJ1; 11 nucleotides match TRDD3. The CDR3 sequence is 19 residues long. Trimming removed 3 bases from V and 0 bases from J; junction bases left unmatched: 12. CDR1 TSWWSYY and CDR2 QGS come from the germline V gene.

Here the CDR3 reads CACDRLGDTDKLIF. The CDR3 nucleotides are TGTGCCTGTGACAGACTGGGGGATACCGATAAACTCATCTTT. The chain carries TRDV2 and TRDJ1; TRDD3 agrees at 10 bases. Germline loops: CDR1 GEAIGNYY, CDR2 EKD. This CDR3 is 14 amino acids long. The junction had 1 base not matched to a gene; V was cut back by 2 bases and J by 2 bases.

The chain links TRDV2 to TRDJ1, with 8 bases that match TRDD3. The CDR3 extends over 15 amino acids. The germline CDR1 and CDR2 sequences are GEAIGNYY and EKD. With 3 bases clipped from V and 0 bases from J, the junction kept 5 bases outside the gene matches. The CDR3: CACDPLLGDTDKLIF. The CDR3 region has the DNA TGTGCCTGTGACCCCCTACTGGGGGACACCGATAAACTCATCTTT.